One and the same sample provided the 3 T cell receptor beta chains below, sequenced in a study of CD8 T cells in Susac syndrome. An amount of RNA that ranged from about 0.45 to 1 ug was reverse transcribed with random hexamers. MiXCR, applied by TCRdb to the immunoSEQ multiplex PCR reads, yields one record per CDR3 protein. Altogether around 150,000 distinct CDR3 sequences are present, approximately 95% being singletons, with the ten largest covering roughly 0.14%. Sequencing used CD4+ T cells from PBMCs. All receptors come from a human donor with Susac syndrome.

This chain joins TRBV4-3 and TRBJ1-5; D unresolved. Trimming removed 1 base at V and 4 bases at J, with 5 bases between. The CDR3 covers 13 residues. In germline, CDR1 is LGHNA, CDR2 YSLEER. CDR3 DNA: TGCGCCAGCAGCCAAGTTGTAAATCAGCCCCAGCATTTT. Translated: CASSQVVNQPQHF.

The chain couples TRBV2 to TRBJ2-5, with D perhaps given as TRBD1 or TRBD2 (5 bases each). The CDR3 spans 13 residues. Germline loops: CDR1 SNHLY, CDR2 FYNNEI. V dropped 6 bases and J dropped 7 bases, with 15 bases sitting between them. CDR3 protein: CASRGPRLGTQYF. The CDR3 nucleotides read TGTGCCAGCAGGGGACCCCGTCTCGGGACCCAGTACTTC.

The V call is TRBV11-2, the J call TRBJ2-5, with TRBD2 identical over 11 bases. The J segment lost 4 bases and the V segment lost 5 bases, leaving 6 bases of the junction unmatched. Looked up from germline, CDR1 is SGHAT and CDR2 is FQNNGV. CDR3 length equals 15 residues. CDR3 bases: TGTGCCAGCAGCCCCACAGGACTAGCGGGAGAGACCCAGTACTTC. Translating it yields CASSPTGLAGETQYF.